One and the same sample provided the 29 T cell receptor beta chains below, sequenced in a study of T cell repertoires in cytomegalovirus infection. TCRdb reanalysed the reads using MiXCR and keeps one entry per CDR3 protein. The table has 600,000 to 700,000 distinct CDR3 sequences, 30% to 40% seen once. These receptors lack a known antigen. The sequenced sample was cultured PBMCs, obtained from culture after CMV antigen stimulation. The receptor set was obtained from a human donor in good health (CMV status not recorded). Some clones in this sample may be carry-over from other donors' samples.

The chain carries TRBV6-2 or TRBV6-3 and TRBJ2-2; D unclear. This CDR3 is built from 14 residues. Germline lookup yields CDR1 MNHEY and CDR2 SVGEGT. The V gene lost 0 bases and the J gene lost 4 bases, with 6 bases spanning the gap. The CDR3 here is CASSYSGPTGELFF. In DNA, the CDR3 is TGTGCCAGCAGTTACTCAGGACCCACCGGGGAGCTGTTTTTT.

The V call is TRBV2, the J call TRBJ1-2; 7 bases line up with TRBD1. CDR3 size: 15 residues. Germline trimming cut 1 base from V and 4 bases from J; bases unmatched to any gene: 6. CDR1 is SNHLY and CDR2 is FYNNEI in the germline V gene. CDR3 DNA sequence: TGTGCCAGCAGTGAAGGACCAGGGGGGCCCTATGGCTACACCTTC. Residues: CASSEGPGGPYGYTF. The whole variable domain, filled in from reference TRBV2 and TRBJ1-2, reads EPEVTQTPSHQVTQMGQEVILRCVPISNHLYFYWYRQILGQKVEFLVSFYNNEISEKSEIFDDQFSVERPDGSNFTLKIRSTKLEDSAMYFCASSEGPGGPYGYTFGSGTRLTVV.

The rearrangement uses TRBV18 and TRBJ2-7, with D maybe TRBD2 (6 bases). Trimming took off 4 bases at V and 0 bases at J, with 13 bases between the two ends. Per germline, CDR1 KGHSH and CDR2 LQKENI. The CDR3 length is 15 residues. In DNA form, the CDR3 reads TGTGCCAGCTCACGGGGTCGGGGGAGCTCCTACGAGCAGTACTTC. Protein product: CASSRGRGSSYEQYF.

The genes are TRBV12-3 or TRBV12-4 and TRBJ1-2, with TRBD1 matching 7 bases. Trimming cost V 6 bases and J 7 bases; bases outside gene matches: 8. CDR3 length equals 13 residues. The CDR3 DNA reads TGTGCCAGCAGAGGGAGTAACAGGGGTGGCTACACCTTC. It translates to CASRGSNRGGYTF.

The table lists this clonotype with a few counts. The chain uses TRBV12-3 or TRBV12-4 and TRBJ2-5, with 10 bases that match TRBD2. The CDR3 sequence is 14 residues long. V was clipped by 10 bases and J by 2 bases; unmatched bases: 7. CDR3 in amino acids: CATTKLAGQETQYF. The CDR3 DNA reads as TGTGCCACCACTAAACTAGCGGGGCAAGAGACCCAGTACTTC.

The chain couples TRBV7-2 to TRBJ2-3; a possible D gene is TRBD1 (6 bases). The CDR3 sequence is 14 residues long. The germline gives CDR1 SGHTA, CDR2 FQGNSA. With 5 bases removed from V and 2 bases from J, the gap between germline ends came to 11 bases. The CDR3 nucleotides read TGTGCCAGCAGCCAACGGGGACACACAGATACGCAGTATTTT. Translation gives CASSQRGHTDTQYF.

This chain links TRBV7-4 with TRBJ2-2, with D maybe TRBD1 (5 bases). Trimming cost V 8 bases and J 1 base, with 11 bases left between them. The CDR3 spans 14 residues. Per the germline V gene, CDR1 is SGHVT and CDR2 is SQSDAQ. CDR3 amino acids: CASRVTGNTGELFF. In DNA form, the CDR3 reads TGTGCCAGCCGGGTAACAGGGAACACCGGGGAGCTGTTTTTT.

In its sample, this clonotype was seen a few times. The chain employs TRBV2 and TRBJ2-7; the match to TRBD2 covers 7 bases. With 6 bases clipped from V and 3 bases from J, the junction kept 2 bases outside the gene matches. Per germline, CDR1 SNHLY and CDR2 FYNNEI. CDR3 length equals 12 residues. The CDR3 loop reads CASRRGFYEQYF. The CDR3 region has the DNA TGTGCCAGCAGGCGGGGGTTCTACGAGCAGTACTTC.

The chain has TRBV4-1 and TRBJ2-1; maybe TRBD2 (5 bases). The CDR3 runs to 14 residues. V was shortened by 5 bases and J by 8 bases, with 16 bases between the two germline ends. The germline V gene has CDR1 MGHRA and CDR2 YSYEKL. The CDR3: CASSSDPQRDEQFF. The DNA of the CDR3 is TGCGCCAGCAGCTCCGACCCTCAGAGGGATGAGCAGTTCTTC.

This chain links TRBV20-1 with TRBJ1-1; TRBD1 matches 9 bases. V lost 2 bases to trimming and J lost 8 bases; unmatched junction nucleotides: 9. The V gene's germline CDR1 is DFQATT and CDR2 SNEGSKA (reference sequence). The CDR3 loop spans 14 amino acids. Here the CDR3 reads CSARRDRARGEAFF. For the CDR3, the DNA is TGCAGTGCTAGACGGGACAGGGCTAGAGGGGAAGCTTTCTTT.

The chain links TRBV12-3 or TRBV12-4 to TRBJ1-5; no clear D. V was trimmed by 6 bases and J by 1 base, leaving 13 bases between them. CDR3 size: 15 residues. CDR3 in amino acids: CASSPVDGSNQPQHF. The CDR3 nucleotides read TGTGCCAGCAGCCCGGTTGACGGGAGCAATCAGCCCCAGCATTTT.

The chain recombines TRBV4-1 with TRBJ2-7, with TRBD1 identical over 7 bases. CDR3 length: 16 residues. Germline V CDR1 and CDR2: MGHRA, YSYEKL. V trimming: 0 bases; J trimming: 7 bases; junction bases outside the gene matches: 12. The CDR3 here is CASSQDWDRVRLEQYF. CDR3 sequence (DNA): TGCGCCAGCAGCCAAGACTGGGACAGAGTACGTTTAGAGCAGTACTTC.

V usage is TRBV20-1 and J usage is TRBJ2-3; TRBD1 aligns across 10 bases. CDR1 DFQATT and CDR2 SNEGSKA come from the germline V gene (reference sequence). Losses at the gene ends were 2 bases for V and 4 bases for J; bases not matched to a gene: 9. The CDR3 spans 16 residues. The DNA of the CDR3 is TGCAGTGCTAGACCTCCGGGACAGGGGATGCCAGATACGCAGTATTTT. Residues: CSARPPGQGMPDTQYF.

The chain combines TRBV5-5 with TRBJ1-1; tentative D call: TRBD1 (5 bases). The germline CDR1 and CDR2 sequences are SGHKS and YYEKEE (reference sequence). V was cut by 4 bases and J by 3 bases, with 16 bases left in between. The CDR3 has 15 residues. In DNA, the CDR3 is TGTGCCAGCAGCCCTCGGGGCCTCGGTGACACTGAAGCTTTCTTT. This sequence encodes CASSPRGLGDTEAFF.

The chain employs TRBV6-6 and TRBJ2-5; D may be TRBD1 (7 bases). Trimming took 0 bases from V and 2 from J, leaving 16 bases between them. The germline V gene encodes CDR1 MNHNY and CDR2 SVGAGI (reference sequence). CDR3 length: 17 residues. CDR3 in DNA: TGTGCCAGCAGTTACTCGACAGGGAGGACTGCACAAGAGACCCAGTACTTC. Residues: CASSYSTGRTAQETQYF.

The V and J genes are TRBV6-5 and TRBJ2-7; the D is unclear. Trimming removed 6 bases from V and 1 base from J, with 13 bases in between. From germline, CDR1 is MNHEY and CDR2 SVGAGI. The CDR3 consists of 14 residues. The CDR3 nucleotides are TGTGCCAGCAGGGGGTCCTTACCATCCTACGAGCAGTACTTC. It is translated as CASRGSLPSYEQYF.

The chain combines TRBV7-8 with TRBJ1-2; 8 positions agree with TRBD1. V shed 5 bases, J shed 6 bases, and the junction held 8 bases outside the gene matches. Per germline, CDR1 SGHVS and CDR2 FQNEAQ. CDR3 length: 14 amino acids. This CDR3 reads CASSPPGGRNGYTF. The DNA of the CDR3 is TGTGCCAGCAGCCCTCCAGGGGGCAGGAATGGCTACACCTTC.

In DNA form, the CDR3 reads TGTGCCATCAGTGAGCAGGGAAGGAAGCTTGGCTACACCTTC. Translated, it gives CAISEQGRKLGYTF. The J gene is TRBJ1-2, the V gene TRBV10-3; TRBD1 might be the D (5 bases). The CDR3 loop spans 14 amino acids. Germline V gene data show CDR1 as ENHRY and CDR2 as SYGVKD. The ends were cut back, 2 bases at V and 7 bases at J, with 14 bases in the middle.

The rearrangement uses TRBV29-1 and TRBJ2-1; no clear D. The germline CDR1 and CDR2 sequences are SQVTM and ANQGSEA. The V end lost 0 bases, the J end lost 0 bases, and 18 bases lay between the germline ends. This CDR3 has 18 residues. CDR3 region: CSVEDLEGHPSSYNEQFF. The CDR3 nucleotides read TGCAGCGTTGAAGATCTGGAAGGCCACCCCAGCTCCTACAATGAGCAGTTCTTC.

The chain recombines TRBV6-2 or TRBV6-3 with TRBJ1-1; D remains ambiguous. CDR3 length: 16 amino acids. The germline V gene has CDR1 MNHEY and CDR2 SVGEGT. V lost 8 bases to trimming and J lost 0 bases, with 19 bases between them. The CDR3 here is CASLKVQTPMNTEAFF. CDR3 DNA: TGTGCCAGCCTCAAGGTGCAGACACCAATGAACACTGAAGCTTTCTTT.

V usage is TRBV28 and J usage is TRBJ2-3; D unresolved. Trimming took off 4 bases at V and 2 bases at J, with 13 bases between the two ends. Germline values: CDR1 MDHEN, CDR2 SYDVKM. The CDR3 loop spans 15 amino acids. The chain's CDR3 is CASSSDSGATDTQYF. CDR3 bases: TGTGCCAGCAGTTCCGATAGTGGTGCCACAGATACGCAGTATTTT.

This clonotype was detected many times. This chain uses TRBV7-2 with TRBJ1-6; D might be TRBD1 (5 bases). V lost 5 bases and J lost 8, with 16 bases in between. The CDR3 is made up of 15 amino acids. Germline-derived CDR1 and CDR2 are SGHTA and FQGNSA. CDR3 coding DNA: TGTGCCAGCAGCCTCAGCGTGGCGGGGGATTCACCCCTCCACTTT. Its translation: CASSLSVAGDSPLHF. The variable domain in full, with the rest retrieved from reference TRBV7-2 and TRBJ1-6, is GAGVSQSPSNKVTEKGKDVELRCDPISGHTALYWYRQSLGQGLEFLIYFQGNSAPDKSGLPSDRFSAERTGGSVSTLTIQRTQQEDSAVYLCASSLSVAGDSPLHFGNGTRLTVT.

This clonotype occurred a few times. The chain employs TRBV24-1 and TRBJ1-5; a weak D match, TRBD1 (6 bases). CDR1 is KGHDR and CDR2 is SFDVKD in the germline V gene. Trimming left V 8 bases short and J 7 bases short, with 23 bases between. The CDR3 covers 16 residues. CDR3 in DNA: TGTGCCACCACTTCGCCAGGGGTATGGGACTGGCAGCCCCAGCATTTT. It is translated as CATTSPGVWDWQPQHF.

The CDR3 sequence: CSFMPGLGGNEQFF. Here the CDR3 DNA reads TGCAGCTTCATGCCGGGACTGGGGGGCAATGAGCAGTTCTTC. J is TRBJ2-1 and V is TRBV29-1; a weak D match, TRBD2 (6 bases). The germline V gene encodes CDR1 SQVTM and CDR2 ANQGSEA. V was shortened by 8 bases and J by 6 bases, with 20 bases between the two germline ends. The CDR3 runs to 14 residues.

The chain recombines TRBV7-8 with TRBJ1-6; 8 bases fit TRBD1. Trimming took 7 bases from V and 6 from J; bases not matched to a gene: 5. Germline V gene sequence: CDR1 SGHVS, CDR2 FQNEAQ. The CDR3 consists of 14 residues. In nucleotides, the CDR3 is TGTGCCAGCACCGGACAGGGCGGTAATTCACCCCTCCACTTT. This sequence encodes CASTGQGGNSPLHF.

V usage is TRBV9 and J usage is TRBJ2-3, with 11 positions matching TRBD2. The germline CDR1 and CDR2 sequences are SGDLS and YYNGEE. There are 19 residues in the CDR3. Trimming at V came to 4 bases and at J to 2 bases, leaving 15 bases not matched to a gene. The CDR3: CASSPLIAGGLTLTDTQYF. CDR3 bases: TGTGCCAGCAGCCCGCTCATAGCGGGGGGGCTAACTCTCACAGATACGCAGTATTTT.

The genes are TRBV7-8 and TRBJ2-5, with D hard to call. The CDR3 loop spans 13 amino acids. Trimming took off 4 bases at V and 5 bases at J, with 11 bases between the two ends. Looked up from germline, CDR1 is SGHVS and CDR2 is FQNEAQ. The CDR3 spells CASSSSQRETQYF. The DNA of the CDR3 is TGTGCCAGCAGCTCGAGTCAGAGGGAGACCCAGTACTTC.

V and J are TRBV28 and TRBJ2-1; D is uncertain. This CDR3 spans 16 amino acids. Germline lookup yields CDR1 MDHEN and CDR2 SYDVKM. Trimming shortened V by 8 bases and J by 2 bases, and 19 bases separated the two germline ends. The CDR3 nucleotides read TGTGCCAGCTATGGGGTGGTGGGTAGACCCTACAATGAGCAGTTCTTC. Translation gives CASYGVVGRPYNEQFF.

This clonotype was seen repeatedly, ten times or more. V usage is TRBV6-5 and J usage is TRBJ2-2; tentative D call: TRBD2 (6 bases). Trimming stripped 2 bases from V and 7 bases from J, with 14 bases between. The germline V gene has CDR1 MNHEY and CDR2 SVGAGI. The CDR3 contains 15 residues. The CDR3 reads CASSYDEREDGELFF. In DNA form, the CDR3 reads TGTGCCAGCAGTTACGATGAGAGGGAGGACGGGGAGCTGTTTTTT.